Below, 13 T cell receptor beta chains from the same sample are listed, as sequenced in a study of neoadjuvant nivolumab and ipilimumab in lung cancer. TCRdb's copy holds only in-frame clones and misses some; the assay was immunoSEQ multiplex PCR. The sample yields 10,000 to 15,000 clones, approximately 94% seen once. The specimen comprised peripheral blood, sampled after neoadjuvant nivolumab, alone or with ipilimumab, at or shortly before surgery. These receptors were collected from an adult with non-small cell lung cancer.

In DNA, the CDR3 is TGCAGTGTGGGGGACTATGGCTACACCTTC. Its protein is CSVGDYGYTF. The chain recombines TRBV20-1 with TRBJ1-2; the D gene is possibly TRBD1 (5 bases). The CDR3 loop spans 10 amino acids. The V end lost 7 bases, the J end lost 3 bases, and 6 bases lay between the germline ends. CDR1 DFQATT and CDR2 SNEGSKA come from the germline V gene (reference sequence).

J is TRBJ2-1 and V is TRBV10-3, with 10 nucleotides matching TRBD2. Losses at the gene ends were 7 bases for V and 7 bases for J; bases not matched to a gene: 10. Germline V gene sequence: CDR1 ENHRY, CDR2 SYGVKD. The CDR3 runs to 15 residues. The DNA of the CDR3 is TGTGCCATCAAGGCAAGCGGGAGGGCCGAAAATGAGCAGTTCTTC. Protein product: CAIKASGRAENEQFF.

The V gene is TRBV7-9, the J gene TRBJ1-2, with 9 bases that match TRBD1. Trimming at V came to 4 bases and at J to 4 bases, leaving 7 bases not matched to a gene. The CDR3 consists of 15 residues. Germline CDR1 and CDR2: SEHNR and FQNEAQ (reference sequence). CDR3 in DNA: TGTGCCAGCAGCTGGGACAGGGTTAGTAGCTATGGCTACACCTTC. This gives the protein CASSWDRVSSYGYTF. Supplemented by reference TRBV7-9 and TRBJ1-2, the full variable domain reads DTGVSQNPRHKITKRGQNVTFRCDPISEHNRLYWYRQTLGQGPEFLTYFQNEAQLEKSRLLSDRFSAERPKGSFSTLEIQRTEQGDSAMYLCASSWDRVSSYGYTFGSGTRLTVV.

The genes are TRBV7-2 and TRBJ1-5; 8 bases are a match to TRBD1. V was clipped by 1 base and J by 3 bases; unmatched bases: 5. CDR3 length: 16 amino acids. The germline gives CDR1 SGHTA, CDR2 FQGNSA. CDR3 in DNA: TGTGCCAGCAGCTTAGTCACAGGGGGGAACAATCAGCCCCAGCATTTT. Translation: CASSLVTGGNNQPQHF.

CDR3 in amino acids: CASSPPQSYEQYF. The CDR3 DNA sequence: TGTGCCAGCAGCCCCCCCCAATCGTACGAGCAGTACTTC. This rearrangement joins TRBV7-9 to TRBJ2-7; no definite D call. The CDR3 sequence is 13 residues long. Trimming took 5 bases from V and 4 from J, leaving 12 bases between them. CDR1 and CDR2 from the germline V gene are SEHNR and FQNEAQ (reference sequence).

V usage is TRBV28 and J usage is TRBJ2-1; the D gene is possibly TRBD1 (7 bases). The ends were cut back, 5 bases at V and 6 bases at J, with 20 bases in the middle. The germline V gene encodes CDR1 MDHEN and CDR2 SYDVKM. The CDR3 is made up of 16 amino acids. This chain's CDR3 is CASSPSGAGGSNEQFF. In DNA form, the CDR3 reads TGTGCCAGCAGTCCCTCTGGGGCAGGGGGGAGCAATGAGCAGTTCTTC.

V gene TRBV29-1 combines with J gene TRBJ2-1; 7 positions agree with TRBD1. V shed 6 bases and J 4 bases; nucleotides not matched to a gene: 6. Germline CDR1 reads SQVTM; CDR2 reads ANQGSEA. CDR3 length equals 13 residues. The CDR3: CSVAGTDYNEQFF. The CDR3 DNA sequence: TGCAGCGTGGCCGGGACAGATTACAATGAGCAGTTCTTC.

This CDR3 is CASSDSADHSDTQYF. The CDR3 region has the DNA TGTGCCAGCAGTGACTCGGCGGACCACTCAGATACGCAGTATTTT. The chain employs TRBV6-4 and TRBJ2-3; no clear D. Trimming left V 0 bases short and J 4 bases short, with 11 bases between. Germline lookup yields CDR1 MRHNA and CDR2 SNTAGT. The CDR3 length is 15 residues.

This clone was seen just once. The genes are TRBV2 and TRBJ1-5; D ambiguous. V was clipped by 5 bases and J by 5 bases, with 16 bases between them. The CDR3 sequence is 15 residues long. CDR1 is SNHLY and CDR2 is FYNNEI in the germline V gene. The CDR3 is CASSLTGSYDQPQHF. CDR3 nucleotide sequence: TGTGCCAGCAGTCTCACGGGTTCTTACGATCAGCCCCAGCATTTT.

The genes are TRBV28 and TRBJ2-7; TRBD1 or TRBD2 may be the D gene (5 bases each). With 7 bases removed from V and 0 bases from J, the gap between germline ends came to 19 bases. CDR3 length: 16 residues. CDR1 and CDR2 from the germline V gene are MDHEN and SYDVKM. CDR3 coding DNA: TGTGCCAGCAAACTTAGTTGGGGGTTAAGCTCCTACGAGCAGTACTTC. It specifies CASKLSWGLSSYEQYF.

This chain uses TRBV2 with TRBJ2-6; no clear D. There are 16 residues in the CDR3. Per the germline V gene, CDR1 is SNHLY and CDR2 is FYNNEI. V was clipped by 3 bases and J by 0 bases, with 9 bases between them. CDR3 in DNA: TGTGCCAGCAGTGAGTTGAGCTTCTCTGGGGCCAACGTCCTGACTTTC. Encoded protein: CASSELSFSGANVLTF.

This rearrangement joins TRBV7-8 to TRBJ1-4; D unclear. Trimming pared 1 base from V and 2 bases from J, leaving 11 bases between. This CDR3 is built from 16 residues. Germline values: CDR1 SGHVS, CDR2 FQNEAQ. DNA of the CDR3: TGTGCCAGCAGCTTAGGAGCTACACTTACTAATGAAAAACTGTTTTTT. The encoded protein is CASSLGATLTNEKLFF.

The CDR3 DNA reads TGTGCCAGCAGTAAACCGGGACAGGGGATGGAGACCCAGTACTTC. It encodes CASSKPGQGMETQYF. The chain carries TRBV7-6 and TRBJ2-5, with TRBD1 matching over 10 bases. V was clipped by 6 bases and J by 5 bases; unmatched bases: 9. The germline CDR1 and CDR2 sequences are SGHVS and FNYEAQ. The CDR3 is made up of 15 amino acids.